A single sample gave rise to the 10 T cell receptor beta chains below, sequenced in a study of CD8 T cells in ankylosing spondylitis. Each CDR3 protein gets one entry after TCRdb re-called the 5' RACE reads with MiXCR. The data hold 100,000 to 150,000 distinct CDR3 sequences, with roughly 15% observed a single time. Sequencing was carried out using blood, either unsorted or a sorted T cell fraction (not recorded which). Receptors were obtained from a female donor with ankylosing spondylitis or in good health (not recorded which).

This clonotype showed up just a few times. The V gene is TRBV28, the J gene TRBJ1-2; a possible D gene is TRBD1 (6 bases). Trimming left V 7 bases short and J 1 base short, with 16 bases between. The V gene's germline CDR1 is MDHEN and CDR2 SYDVKM. The CDR3 length is 15 residues. The CDR3: CASKPWGGLNYGYTF. Here the CDR3 DNA reads TGTGCCAGCAAACCTTGGGGGGGCCTTAACTATGGCTACACCTTC.

CDR3 amino acids: CASSIGLGQYF. In DNA form, the CDR3 reads TGTGCCAGCAGCATTGGACTCGGCCAGTACTTC. The rearrangement joins TRBV7-2 to TRBJ2-7; D possibly corresponds to TRBD2 (5 bases). The CDR3 contains 11 residues. Germline CDR1 is SGHTA and CDR2 is FQGNSA. V dropped 5 bases and J dropped 10 bases, with 12 bases sitting between them.

The chain joins TRBV10-3 to TRBJ2-2; no definite D call. The CDR3 is 14 amino acids. The germline CDR1 and CDR2 sequences are ENHRY and SYGVKD. Trimming stripped 2 bases from V and 1 base from J, with 5 bases between. The CDR3 spells CAISEVLNTGELFF. The CDR3 region has the DNA TGTGCCATCAGTGAGGTTCTGAACACCGGGGAGCTGTTTTTT.

V is TRBV5-1 and J is TRBJ1-1; D might be TRBD1 (5 bases). The CDR3 is 19 residues long. Trimming left V 3 bases short and J 1 base short, with 25 bases between. The germline gives CDR1 SGHRS, CDR2 YFSETQ. CDR3 nucleotide sequence: TGCGCCAGCAGCTCCTCAGCCCGGACGGGGCTACCCAAGAACACTGAAGCTTTCTTT. It encodes CASSSSARTGLPKNTEAFF. The complete variable domain, with remaining parts taken from reference TRBV5-1 and TRBJ1-1, reads KAGVTQTPRYLIKTRGQQVTLSCSPISGHRSVSWYQQTPGQGLQFLFEYFSETQRNKGNFPGRFSGRQFSNSRSEMNVSTLELGDSALYLCASSSSARTGLPKNTEAFFGQGTRLTVV.

This clonotype was found a few times. The V gene is TRBV30, the J gene TRBJ2-1; D may correspond to TRBD1 or TRBD2 (6 bases each). Germline lookup yields CDR1 GTSNPN and CDR2 SVGIG (reference sequence). V lost 8 bases, J lost 0 bases, and 17 bases lay in between. The CDR3 covers 15 residues. The CDR3 loop reads CARTGAPNSYNEQFF. CDR3 in DNA: TGTGCCCGAACGGGGGCCCCAAACTCCTACAATGAGCAGTTCTTC.

The chain joins TRBV12-3 or TRBV12-4 to TRBJ2-1; 11 bases align to TRBD2. This CDR3 has 15 residues. With 6 bases clipped from V and 9 bases from J, the junction kept 10 bases outside the gene matches. CDR3 protein: CASSHTSGRGGEQFF. The CDR3 nucleotides read TGTGCCAGCAGCCATACTAGCGGGAGAGGTGGTGAGCAGTTCTTC.

This clonotype was counted at least ten times. The V gene is TRBV5-1, the J gene TRBJ2-3, with TRBD2 matching over 11 bases. V gave up 2 bases and J gave up 4 bases; unmatched junction bases: 3. Germline lookup yields CDR1 SGHRS and CDR2 YFSETQ. The CDR3 length is 15 residues. The CDR3 sequence is CASSFLAGGPDTQYF. The CDR3 bases are TGCGCCAGCAGCTTCCTAGCGGGGGGACCAGATACGCAGTATTTT. Supplemented by reference TRBV5-1 and TRBJ2-3, the full variable domain reads KAGVTQTPRYLIKTRGQQVTLSCSPISGHRSVSWYQQTPGQGLQFLFEYFSETQRNKGNFPGRFSGRQFSNSRSEMNVSTLELGDSALYLCASSFLAGGPDTQYFGPGTRLTVL.

This clonotype turned up a few times. The chain employs TRBV29-1 and TRBJ1-3; unclear D gene. The V gene's germline CDR1 is SQVTM and CDR2 ANQGSEA. This CDR3 has 13 residues. The V and J ends lost 3 bases and 1 base respectively, with 7 bases between them. CDR3 DNA sequence: TGCAGCGTTGAGTGGGAATCTGGAAACACCATATATTTT. Translating it yields CSVEWESGNTIYF. Complete variable domain (other parts from reference TRBV29-1 and TRBJ1-3): SAVISQKPSRDICQRGTSLTIQCQVDSQVTMMFWYRQQPGQSLTLIATANQGSEATYESGFVIDKFPISRPNLTFSTLTVSNMSPEDSSIYLCSVEWESGNTIYFGEGSWLTVV.

This clonotype has more than one count but fewer than ten. The chain is built from TRBV15 and TRBJ1-5; TRBD1 matches 7 bases. The germline V gene has CDR1 LNHNV and CDR2 YYDKDF (reference sequence). The CDR3 is 15 residues long. With V trimmed by 1 base and J by 4 bases, 4 bases remained unmatched. The CDR3 loop reads CATSRGQGGNQPQHF. The DNA for the CDR3 is TGTGCCACCAGCAGAGGACAGGGTGGGAATCAGCCCCAGCATTTT.

This clonotype turned up a few times. The rearrangement joins TRBV7-9 to TRBJ1-4, with 10 bases matching TRBD1. J was trimmed by 10 bases and V by 5 bases; bases with no gene match: 1. CDR3 size: 12 residues. Germline V gene data show CDR1 as SEHNR and CDR2 as FQNEAQ (reference sequence). CDR3 nucleotide sequence: TGTGCCAGCAGCCGGACAGGGGGAAAACTGTTTTTT. This codes for CASSRTGGKLFF. Full variable domain (remainder filled in from reference TRBV7-9 and TRBJ1-4): DTGVSQNPRHKITKRGQNVTFRCDPISEHNRLYWYRQTLGQGPEFLTYFQNEAQLEKSRLLSDRFSAERPKGSFSTLEIQRTEQGDSAMYLCASSRTGGKLFFGSGTQLSVL.